This T cell receptor beta chain was observed in a study of cytotoxic CD8 clonotypes in ibrutinib-treated CLL. Study details: The study included around twelve relapsed/refractory and under 16 treatment-naive patients; roughly 18 had IGHV unmutated disease. Response samples came after a median roughly 11 months of treatment, range 6 to 36. Whole-study results and caveats: An increase in clonality occurred at ibrutinib response, followed by a return toward baseline at progression. At baseline, clonality was higher than in age-matched healthy donors and correlated with CD8+ counts.

The germline V gene encodes CDR1 SGHAT and CDR2 FQNNGV. CDR3 length equals 12 residues. Trimming took 3 bases from V and 8 from J, leaving 8 bases between them. In the case of this clone: Its antigen remains unknown.

The assay was immunoSEQ multiplex PCR, and TCRdb's table has in-frame clones only and misses some. The table shows around 310,000 clones, with just under 80% occurring only once. The V and J genes are TRBV11-2 and TRBJ1-3, with D unclear. This specimen was PBMCs, taken before ibrutinib treatment. The clonotype originates from a human donor with chronic lymphocytic leukemia. DNA of the CDR3: TGTGCCAGCAGCTTTCTCCTGGACACCATATATTTT. Translated: CASSFLLDTIYF.